This is a list of T cell receptor beta chains from one sample in a study of blood T cell repertoires in COVID-19. Assay: immunoSEQ multiplex PCR; the TCRdb copy retains only in-frame clones and omits some. Of 200,000 to 250,000 clones in the sample, 88% were seen once. The sample comprised PBMCs or T cells enriched from blood (not recorded which). The receptors originated from a woman between 50 and 59 years old with acute COVID-19. The CDR3 runs from the conserved cysteine through the conserved F or W. The D gene is left open where the match is weak. Size is omitted from some rows. Given values are once, few, many or a class for expanded clones.

D gene	CDR3 length	clone size	V gene	J gene	CDR3 DNA	CDR3 protein
NA	16	NA	TRBV4-2	TRBJ2-7	TGTGCCAGCAGCCAAGGGAGGACCAGGACTGCCTACGAGCAGTACTTC	CASSQGRTRTAYEQYF
NA	16	NA	TRBV5-1	TRBJ1-1	TGCGCCAGCAGCTTGGCCCAGACAGTCCTGGGGACTGAAGCTTTCTTT	CASSLAQTVLGTEAFF
NA	17	once	TRBV29-1	TRBJ2-5	TGCAGCGTTGAATCCCCCGCAGGATTGATCTTTCAAGAGACCCAGTACTTC	CSVESPAGLIFQETQYF
NA	13	NA	TRBV12-3/TRBV12-4	TRBJ1-5	TGTGCCAGCAGTCCTCTCAGGGATCAGCCCCAGCATTTT	CASSPLRDQPQHF
NA	17	few	TRBV9	TRBJ1-3	TGTGCCAGCAGCGTCCGAACCCGGGTCAGACCTGGAAACACCATATATTTT	CASSVRTRVRPGNTIYF
TRBD1	14	NA	TRBV5-5	TRBJ1-1	TGTGCCAGTTTACAGGGGGCGGGTAACACTGAAGCTTTCTTT	CASLQGAGNTEAFF
TRBD2	17	NA	TRBV19	TRBJ2-3	TGTGCCAGTAGTATTCGACTAGCGGGAGGGGACACAGATACGCAGTATTTT	CASSIRLAGGDTDTQYF
TRBD2	12	NA	TRBV29-1	TRBJ2-3	TGCAGCGTTCGGGGGGGCACAGATACGCAGTATTTT	CSVRGGTDTQYF
NA	14	many	TRBV7-2	TRBJ1-1	TGTGCCAGCAGCTTAGCGGGCCAAGGTGCCGAAGCTTTCTTT	CASSLAGQGAEAFF
TRBD1	16	NA	TRBV27	TRBJ1-5	TGTGCCAGCAGTCCTCTACCAGGGGGAAAAAATCAGCCCCAGCATTTT	CASSPLPGGKNQPQHF
TRBD2	15	NA	TRBV3-1/TRBV3-2	TRBJ2-7	TGTGCCAGCAGCCACTCGACTAGCGGGAGGGGCGAGCAGTACTTC	CASSHSTSGRGEQYF
TRBD1	15	NA	TRBV28	TRBJ2-7	TGTGCCAGCAGTTTTCACCCTACAGGGGTCTACGAGCAGTACTTC	CASSFHPTGVYEQYF
NA	15	NA	TRBV19	TRBJ2-6	TGTGCCAGTAGTATGGTAGGGGCTGGGGCCAACGTCCTGACTTTC	CASSMVGAGANVLTF
NA	15	NA	TRBV18	TRBJ1-1	TGTGCCAGCTCACCACGTCTAAACAGGGACGGTGAAGCTTTCTTT	CASSPRLNRDGEAFF
NA	13	NA	TRBV6-6	TRBJ2-1	TGTGCCAGCAGTTACTCTAGGGGCTTGGGGCAGTTCTTC	CASSYSRGLGQFF
TRBD2	14	few	TRBV3-1/TRBV3-2	TRBJ2-7	TGTGCCAGCAGCCAAGGTACTAGCGTTCGTAAGCAGTACTTC	CASSQGTSVRKQYF
TRBD2	14	NA	TRBV9	TRBJ2-7	TGTGCCAGCAGCGTAGAACTAGCGGGGTACGAGCAGTACTTC	CASSVELAGYEQYF
TRBD1	13	few	TRBV5-1	TRBJ2-5	TGCGCCAGCAGCTGGGACAGGGTGGAGACCCAGTACTTC	CASSWDRVETQYF
TRBD1	16	NA	TRBV19	TRBJ2-5	TGTGCCAGTAGTGCCCACAGGGGGCCCCCTCAAGAGACCCAGTACTTC	CASSAHRGPPQETQYF
TRBD2	14	NA	TRBV9	TRBJ2-2	TGTGCCAGCAGCCCTTCCGGACTAGACGGGGAGCTGTTTTTT	CASSPSGLDGELFF
TRBD1	15	NA	TRBV5-1	TRBJ1-2	TGCGCCAGCAGCCCGCAGGGGGCCCAGAACTATGGCTACACCTTC	CASSPQGAQNYGYTF
TRBD1	16	NA	TRBV7-2	TRBJ1-5	TGTGCCAGCAGCTTCACCGGGACAGGGGGCAATCAGCCCCAGCATTTT	CASSFTGTGGNQPQHF
TRBD2	14	NA	TRBV5-4	TRBJ2-7	TGTGCCAGCAGGCCGACTAGCGGGACCTACGAGCAGTACTTC	CASRPTSGTYEQYF
NA	15	NA	TRBV7-3	TRBJ2-5	TGTGCCAGCAGCCTCGGCGCCGGGCGCGGAGGGACCCAGTACTTC	CASSLGAGRGGTQYF